Sequencing of this TCR beta chain was carried out in a study of beta chain features in type 1 diabetes. To note about this clone: Its antigen remains unidentified.

General study points: Within each of all four CD4+ subsets, Type 1 diabetes patients had TCRB CDR3s that were moderately but significantly shorter.

The investigators reverse transcribed all of the isolated RNA, so they sequenced expressed TCRB transcripts. Some clones are missing from TCRdb's copy, which holds only in-frame ones; the method was immunoSEQ multiplex PCR. The sample consists of about 710,000 clones, over 11% of them appearing once. Cells sorted by CD45RO/CCR7/CD25/CD127/CD95/CD27 comprised CD4+ naive, central memory, regulatory and stem cell-like memory cells. Without exception, sorted populations had purity beyond 95%. This sequence originates from a man between 18 and 35 years old with type 1 diabetes. The sequenced sample consisted of naive CD4+ T cells from blood.

The CDR3 sequence: CASSLLAGGTTDTQYF. CDR3 nucleotide sequence: TGTGCCAGCAGCTTACTAGCGGGGGGAACCACAGATACGCAGTATTTT. J is TRBJ2-3 and V is TRBV11-2; 11 bases agree with TRBD2. Germline V lookup: CDR1 SGHAT, CDR2 FQNNGV. The CDR3 has 16 amino acids. V dropped 2 bases and J dropped 2; count of bases not matched to a gene: 3.